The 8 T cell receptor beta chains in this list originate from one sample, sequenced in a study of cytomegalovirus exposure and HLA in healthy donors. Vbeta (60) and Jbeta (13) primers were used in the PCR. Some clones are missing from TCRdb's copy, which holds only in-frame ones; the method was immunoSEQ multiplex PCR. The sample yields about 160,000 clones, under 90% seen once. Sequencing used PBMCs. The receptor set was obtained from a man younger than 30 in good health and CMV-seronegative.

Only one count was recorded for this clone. DNA of the CDR3: TGTGCCAGCTCACTCGGACTAGCGGGGGCCTCCTACGAGCAGTACTTC. Its protein product is CASSLGLAGASYEQYF. This chain uses TRBV18 with TRBJ2-7, with TRBD2 matching over 13 bases. J gave up 0 bases and V 4 bases, and 3 bases lay outside the gene matches. This CDR3 has 16 residues. Germline CDR1 is KGHSH and CDR2 is LQKENI.

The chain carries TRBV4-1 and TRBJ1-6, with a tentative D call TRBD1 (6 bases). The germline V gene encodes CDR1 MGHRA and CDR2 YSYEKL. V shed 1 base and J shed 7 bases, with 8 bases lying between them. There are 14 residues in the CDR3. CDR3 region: CASSQAQGNSPLHF. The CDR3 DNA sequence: TGCGCCAGCAGCCAAGCCCAGGGGAATTCACCCCTCCACTTT.

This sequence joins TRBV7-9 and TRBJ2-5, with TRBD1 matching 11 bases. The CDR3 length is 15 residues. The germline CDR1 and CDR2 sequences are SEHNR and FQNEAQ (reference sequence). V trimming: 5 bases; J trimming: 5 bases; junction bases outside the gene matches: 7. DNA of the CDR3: TGTGCCAGCAGCACCCGGACAGGGGGCGAGGAGACCCAGTACTTC. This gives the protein CASSTRTGGEETQYF.

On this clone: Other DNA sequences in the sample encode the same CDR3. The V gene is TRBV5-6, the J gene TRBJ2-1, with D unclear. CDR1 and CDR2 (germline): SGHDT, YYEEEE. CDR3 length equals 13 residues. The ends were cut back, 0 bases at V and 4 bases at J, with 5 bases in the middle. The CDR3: CASSLGGYNEQFF. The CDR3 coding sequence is TGTGCCAGCAGCTTGGGCGGTTACAATGAGCAGTTCTTC.

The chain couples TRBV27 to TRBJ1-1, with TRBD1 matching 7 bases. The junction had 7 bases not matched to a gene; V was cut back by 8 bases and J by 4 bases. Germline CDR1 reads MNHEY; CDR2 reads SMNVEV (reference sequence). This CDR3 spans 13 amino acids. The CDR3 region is CASWRGRGTEAFF. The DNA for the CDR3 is TGTGCCAGCTGGAGGGGGCGAGGCACTGAAGCTTTCTTT.

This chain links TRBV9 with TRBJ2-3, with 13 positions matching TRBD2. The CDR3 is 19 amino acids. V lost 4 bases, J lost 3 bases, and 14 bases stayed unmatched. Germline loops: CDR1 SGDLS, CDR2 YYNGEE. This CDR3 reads CASSPLPQLAGGGTDTQYF. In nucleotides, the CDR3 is TGTGCCAGCAGCCCCCTCCCCCAACTAGCGGGAGGGGGGACAGATACGCAGTATTTT.

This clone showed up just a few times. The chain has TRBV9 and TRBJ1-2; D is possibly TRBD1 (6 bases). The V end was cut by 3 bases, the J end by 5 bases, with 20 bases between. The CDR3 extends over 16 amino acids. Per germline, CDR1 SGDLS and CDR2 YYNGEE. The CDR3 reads CASSGFRQEGGYGYTF. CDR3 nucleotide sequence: TGTGCCAGCAGCGGATTTCGACAGGAAGGAGGATATGGCTACACCTTC.

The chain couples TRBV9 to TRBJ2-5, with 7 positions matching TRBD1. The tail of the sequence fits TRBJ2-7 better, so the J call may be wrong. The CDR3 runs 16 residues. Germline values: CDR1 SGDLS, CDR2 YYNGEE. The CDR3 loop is CASSKSGQDGSYEQYF. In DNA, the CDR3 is TGTGCCAGCAGCAAATCTGGACAGGACGGCTCCTACGAGCAGTACTTC.